One and the same sample provided the 10 T cell receptor beta chains below, sequenced in a study of T-cell memory formation after mild COVID-19 (dated by TCRdb to about 2021). Libraries were prepared through 5' RACE. TCRdb lists the instrument as Illumina NovaSeq 6000. Starting from the raw public reads, TCRdb applied fastp trimming at Q25, assembled clones with MiXCR and retained in-frame beta chains. Entries are consolidated by CDR3 protein sequence, retaining the most common genes and DNA. The sample table holds over 450,000 distinct CDR3 sequences, of which over 20% were seen once. The leading ten clones occupy around 13% of the sample. Material: PBMCs or a T cell subset sorted from them (not recorded which). The source is an adult woman who had mild COVID-19 (a few samples of this study predate the infection). The sample titles of this study are shuffled in the database, so cell type and time point are left out; the donor was told from shared clones.

The chain recombines TRBV4-1 with TRBJ2-1; D ambiguous. Deletions cut 6 bases from V and 0 bases from J, with 18 bases between. CDR3 length: 17 residues. Germline V CDR1 and CDR2: MGHRA, YSYEKL. The CDR3 loop is CASSRTRQLSSYNEQFF. In nucleotides, the CDR3 is TGCGCCAGCAGTCGAACAAGACAACTGAGCTCCTACAATGAGCAGTTCTTC.

This clonotype occurred once. The rearrangement joins TRBV30 to TRBJ2-1, with D perhaps matching TRBD2 (5 bases). The CDR3 is 11 amino acids. Trimming pared 2 bases from V and 8 bases from J, leaving 7 bases between. Germline CDR1 is GTSNPN and CDR2 is SVGIG (reference sequence). The CDR3 is CAWSSGDEQFF. The CDR3 coding sequence is TGTGCCTGGAGTTCCGGGGATGAGCAGTTCTTC.

The rearrangement joins TRBV5-1 to TRBJ1-1; 9 bases agree with TRBD1. Germline-derived CDR1 and CDR2 are SGHRS and YFSETQ. J lost 7 bases, V lost 4 bases, and 8 bases had no gene match. This CDR3 is built from 14 residues. CDR3 sequence reads: CASSASGTGFEAFF. The CDR3 nucleotides are TGCGCCAGCAGCGCCTCCGGGACAGGGTTTGAAGCTTTCTTT.

This clonotype was picked up a small number of times. The chain links TRBV11-3 to TRBJ2-7, with D unresolved. The CDR3 contains 12 residues. V was clipped by 4 bases and J by 2 bases, with 6 bases between them. The germline gives CDR1 SGHNT, CDR2 YENEEA. CDR3 nucleotides: TGTGCCAGCAGCTCGCACACCTACGAGCAGTACTTC. This translates into CASSSHTYEQYF.

The chain carries TRBV24-1 and TRBJ2-1, with 9 bases aligning to TRBD1. J gave up 10 bases and V 0 bases, and 6 bases lay outside the gene matches. The CDR3 spans 15 residues. Germline V gene lookup returns CDR1 KGHDR and CDR2 SFDVKD. This CDR3 is CATSDLKTGGIEQFF. The CDR3 DNA follows: TGTGCCACCAGTGATTTGAAAACAGGGGGCATCGAGCAGTTCTTC.

This clonotype was counted a few times. The V and J genes are TRBV2 and TRBJ2-1, with a tentative D call TRBD2 (6 bases). Germline lookup yields CDR1 SNHLY and CDR2 FYNNEI. The V gene lost 4 bases and the J gene lost 4 bases, with 11 bases spanning the gap. CDR3 length equals 14 residues. Written as DNA, the CDR3 is TGTGCCAGCAGTGGTCTAGCGTTATACAATGAGCAGTTCTTC. Residues: CASSGLALYNEQFF.

The chain uses TRBV7-3 and TRBJ2-1; 8 nucleotides agree with TRBD2. With 1 base clipped from V and 0 bases from J, the junction kept 11 bases outside the gene matches. Germline V CDR1 and CDR2: SGHTA, FQGTGA. The CDR3 totals 19 residues. The CDR3 region is CASSLKALAGGSSYNEQFF. The CDR3 nucleotides are TGTGCCAGCAGCTTAAAGGCCCTAGCGGGCGGGAGCTCCTACAATGAGCAGTTCTTC.

The rearrangement links TRBV6-2 or TRBV6-3 to TRBJ2-1; the match to TRBD2 covers 10 bases. The length of the CDR3 is 16 residues. The germline gives CDR1 MNHEY, CDR2 SVGEGT. J was trimmed by 4 bases and V by 6 bases; bases with no gene match: 9. The CDR3 coding sequence is TGTGCCAGCAGGATCACGGGGACTAGCGCTTACAATGAGCAGTTCTTC. Translating it yields CASRITGTSAYNEQFF.

This clonotype appeared many times. This rearrangement joins TRBV18 to TRBJ1-5; 9 bases match TRBD1. V trimming: 1 base; J trimming: 0 bases; junction bases outside the gene matches: 7. CDR1 is KGHSH, CDR2 LQKENI, per germline. The CDR3 sequence is 18 residues long. The CDR3 region has the DNA TGTGCCAGCTCACCACTGGGGACAGGGCAACCTAGCAATCAGCCCCAGCATTTT. Protein sequence: CASSPLGTGQPSNQPQHF.

This clonotype was seen ten or more times. The chain has TRBV29-1 and TRBJ2-2; D may be TRBD2 (6 bases). The CDR3 is 16 residues long. V lost 7 bases and J lost 5, with 23 bases in between. Per the germline V gene, CDR1 is SQVTM and CDR2 is ANQGSEA. This chain's CDR3 is CSALTDNSGVTGELFF. The CDR3 DNA reads as TGCAGCGCCCTAACGGACAATAGCGGAGTGACCGGGGAGCTGTTTTTT.